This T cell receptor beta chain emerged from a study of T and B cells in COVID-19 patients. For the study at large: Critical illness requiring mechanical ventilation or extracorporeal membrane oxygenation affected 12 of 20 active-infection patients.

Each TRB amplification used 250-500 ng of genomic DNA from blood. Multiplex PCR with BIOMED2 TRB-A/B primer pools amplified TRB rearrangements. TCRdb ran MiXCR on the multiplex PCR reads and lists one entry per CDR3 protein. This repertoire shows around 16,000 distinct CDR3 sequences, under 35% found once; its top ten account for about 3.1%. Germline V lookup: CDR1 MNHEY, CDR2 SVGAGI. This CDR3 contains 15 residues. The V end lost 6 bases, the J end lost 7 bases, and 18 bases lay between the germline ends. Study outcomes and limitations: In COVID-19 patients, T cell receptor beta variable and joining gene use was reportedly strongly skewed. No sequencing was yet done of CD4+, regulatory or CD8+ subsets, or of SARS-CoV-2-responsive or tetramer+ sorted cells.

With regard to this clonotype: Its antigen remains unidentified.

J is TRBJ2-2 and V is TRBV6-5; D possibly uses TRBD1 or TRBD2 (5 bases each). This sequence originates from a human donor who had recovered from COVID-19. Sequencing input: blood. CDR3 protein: CASSNRDPGVGELFF. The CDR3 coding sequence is TGTGCCAGCAGCAACCGGGACCCCGGGGTCGGGGAGCTGTTTTTT.